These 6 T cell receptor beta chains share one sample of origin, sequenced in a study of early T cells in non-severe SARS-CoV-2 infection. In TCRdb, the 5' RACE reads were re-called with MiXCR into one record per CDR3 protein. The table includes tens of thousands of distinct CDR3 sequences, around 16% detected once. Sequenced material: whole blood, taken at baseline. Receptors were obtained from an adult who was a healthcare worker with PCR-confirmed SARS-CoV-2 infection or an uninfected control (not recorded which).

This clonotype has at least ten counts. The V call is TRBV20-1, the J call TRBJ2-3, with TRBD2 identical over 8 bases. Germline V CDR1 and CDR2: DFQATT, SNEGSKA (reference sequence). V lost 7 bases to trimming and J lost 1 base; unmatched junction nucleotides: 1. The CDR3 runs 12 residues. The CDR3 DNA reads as TGCAGTGGGCGGGGGGGCACAGATACGCAGTATTTT. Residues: CSGRGGTDTQYF.

CDR3 bases: TGCGCCAGCAGCGTCCCGGGACAGGGGGAGACCCAGTACTTC. It codes for CASSVPGQGETQYF. The chain has TRBV5-1 and TRBJ2-5; 10 positions match TRBD1. Germline V gene data show CDR1 as SGHRS and CDR2 as YFSETQ. V trimming: 4 bases; J trimming: 5 bases; junction bases outside the gene matches: 5. The CDR3 consists of 14 residues. Looking up the rest from reference TRBV5-1 and TRBJ2-5 gives the full variable domain: KAGVTQTPRYLIKTRGQQVTLSCSPISGHRSVSWYQQTPGQGLQFLFEYFSETQRNKGNFPGRFSGRQFSNSRSEMNVSTLELGDSALYLCASSVPGQGETQYFGPGTRLLVL.

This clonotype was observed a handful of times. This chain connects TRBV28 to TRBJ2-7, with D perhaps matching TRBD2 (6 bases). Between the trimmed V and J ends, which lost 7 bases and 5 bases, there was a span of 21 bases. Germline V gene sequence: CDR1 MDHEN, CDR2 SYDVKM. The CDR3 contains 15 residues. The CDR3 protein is CASTFPLRGMNEQYF. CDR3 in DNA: TGTGCCAGCACCTTCCCCCTACGCGGGATGAACGAGCAGTACTTC.

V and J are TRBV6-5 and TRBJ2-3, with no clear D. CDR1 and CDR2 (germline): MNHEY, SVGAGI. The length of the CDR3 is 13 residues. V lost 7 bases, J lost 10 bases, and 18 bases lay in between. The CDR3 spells CASTSSTVRAQYF. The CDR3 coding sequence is TGTGCCAGCACGTCCTCAACTGTTCGGGCGCAGTATTTT.

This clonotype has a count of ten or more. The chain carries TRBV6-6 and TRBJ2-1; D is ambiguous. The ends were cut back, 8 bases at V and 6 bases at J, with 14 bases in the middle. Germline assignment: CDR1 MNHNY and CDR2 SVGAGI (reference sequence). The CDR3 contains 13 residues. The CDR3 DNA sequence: TGTGCCAGCTCCGCGGTTGCCCTCAATGAGCAGTTCTTC. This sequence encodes CASSAVALNEQFF.

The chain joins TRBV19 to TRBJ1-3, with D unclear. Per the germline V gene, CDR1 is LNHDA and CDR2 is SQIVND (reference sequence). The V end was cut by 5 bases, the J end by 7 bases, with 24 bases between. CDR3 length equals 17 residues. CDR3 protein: CASSPGKGVIVGNTIYF. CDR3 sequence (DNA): TGTGCCAGTAGTCCCGGGAAGGGAGTAATCGTCGGGAACACCATATATTTT.